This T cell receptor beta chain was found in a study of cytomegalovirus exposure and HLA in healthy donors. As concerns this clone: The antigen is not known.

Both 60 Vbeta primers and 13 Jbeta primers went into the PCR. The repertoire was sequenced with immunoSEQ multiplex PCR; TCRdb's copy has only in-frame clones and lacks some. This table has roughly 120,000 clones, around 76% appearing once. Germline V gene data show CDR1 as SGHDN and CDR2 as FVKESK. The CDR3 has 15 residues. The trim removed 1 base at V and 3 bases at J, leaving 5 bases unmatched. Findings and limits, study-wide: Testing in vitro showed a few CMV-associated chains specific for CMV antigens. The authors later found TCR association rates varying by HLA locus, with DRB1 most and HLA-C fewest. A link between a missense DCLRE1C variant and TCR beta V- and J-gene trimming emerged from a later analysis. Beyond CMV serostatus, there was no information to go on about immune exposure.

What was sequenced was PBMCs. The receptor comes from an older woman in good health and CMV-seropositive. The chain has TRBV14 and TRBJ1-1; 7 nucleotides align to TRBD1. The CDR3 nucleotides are TGTGCCAGCAGCCAAGGGTATCAGGGGGACACTGAAGCTTTCTTT. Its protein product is CASSQGYQGDTEAFF.